This T cell receptor (beta chain) is from a study of early stage breast cancer tumors. Study-level information: Of about 17 invasive breast tumors, about a dozen were hormone receptor-positive, HER2-negative. Each sample averaged around 9.4-fold read coverage.

Concerning this clone itself: Its cognate antigen is unknown.

Study outcomes and limitations: Compared with adjacent normal breast, tumors showed about 2.5-fold denser, more clonal T cells.

This CDR3 has 15 amino acids. Germline lookup yields CDR1 GTSNPN and CDR2 SVGIG (reference sequence). Trimming removed 5 bases from V and 12 bases from J; junction bases left unmatched: 11. Each sample had two DNA replicates, around 0.45 ug blood or roughly 1.4 ug tissue. Profiling relied on immunoSEQ multiplex PCR, and the TCRdb table lists in-frame clones only, not all of them. The sample lists about 48,000 clones, 75% to 85% occurring once. The source is a person aged 45 to 59 with breast cancer. This chain connects TRBV30 to TRBJ2-1; 15 bases are shared with TRBD2. Sequences were obtained from blood. CDR3 region: CAWGGGLAGGRRQFF. The CDR3 DNA follows: TGTGCCTGGGGAGGGGGACTAGCGGGGGGAAGGAGGCAGTTCTTC.